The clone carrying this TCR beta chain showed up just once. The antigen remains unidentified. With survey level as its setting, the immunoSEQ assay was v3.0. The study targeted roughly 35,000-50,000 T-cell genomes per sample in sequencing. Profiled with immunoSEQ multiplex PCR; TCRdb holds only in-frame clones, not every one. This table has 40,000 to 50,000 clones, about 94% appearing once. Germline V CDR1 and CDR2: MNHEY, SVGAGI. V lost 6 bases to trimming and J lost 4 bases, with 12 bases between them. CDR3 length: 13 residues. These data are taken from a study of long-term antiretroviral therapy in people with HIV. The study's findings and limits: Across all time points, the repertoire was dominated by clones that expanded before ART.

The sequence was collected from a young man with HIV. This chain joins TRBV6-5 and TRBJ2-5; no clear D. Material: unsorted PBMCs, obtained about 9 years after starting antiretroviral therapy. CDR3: CASRGIGLETQYF. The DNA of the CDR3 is TGTGCCAGCAGGGGCATAGGGCTAGAGACCCAGTACTTC.